This passage covers 16 T cell receptor beta chains from one sample sequenced in a study of a mutant IDH1 vaccine in newly diagnosed glioma. As for time point: week 35, safety follow-up. Each vaccine dose was 300 ug of mutant IDH1 20-mer peptide, with topical imiquimod. These receptors have no known antigen. The repertoire was sequenced with immunoSEQ multiplex PCR; TCRdb's copy has only in-frame clones and lacks some. The sample consists of 50,000 to 70,000 clones, about 90% of them appearing once. The sequencing here drew on PBMCs, taken from a glioma patient whose treatment included an IDH1 peptide vaccine. The receptors here all came from a man aged 35-49 years with glioma.

The chain couples TRBV4-2 to TRBJ2-3, with D possibly being TRBD2 (6 bases). V was cut by 3 bases and J by 0 bases, with 16 bases left in between. CDR1 LGHNA and CDR2 YNFKEQ come from the germline V gene. The CDR3 runs to 17 residues. The CDR3 is CASSQGSGAGSTDTQYF. The CDR3 DNA reads as TGTGCCAGCAGCCAGGGCTCTGGGGCGGGAAGCACAGATACGCAGTATTTT.

The genes are TRBV5-1 and TRBJ2-5, with 7 positions matching TRBD1. J lost 2 bases, V lost 5 bases, and 6 bases had no gene match. The CDR3 sequence is 14 residues long. CDR1 and CDR2 from the germline V gene are SGHRS and YFSETQ. CDR3 region: CASSFRRGQETQYF. The DNA for the CDR3 is TGCGCCAGCAGTTTCCGCAGGGGGCAAGAGACCCAGTACTTC.

This chain uses TRBV27 with TRBJ2-7, with D perhaps assigned TRBD1 or TRBD2 (5 bases each). Germline CDR1 reads MNHEY; CDR2 reads SMNVEV (reference sequence). Trimming pared 5 bases from V and 4 bases from J, leaving 18 bases between. The CDR3 is made up of 15 amino acids. The CDR3 sequence: CASSQSRGPRYEQYF. The CDR3 DNA is TGTGCCAGCAGTCAAAGCCGGGGCCCTCGGTACGAGCAGTACTTC.

This chain joins TRBV10-3 and TRBJ2-7, with D maybe TRBD1 (6 bases). The CDR3 runs 12 residues. Germline V lookup: CDR1 ENHRY, CDR2 SYGVKD. The V end was cut by 5 bases, the J end by 3 bases, with 8 bases between. CDR3 in amino acids: CAISPTGYEQYF. The CDR3 bases are TGTGCCATCAGTCCGACAGGCTACGAGCAGTACTTC.

The J gene is TRBJ2-1, the V gene TRBV25-1; D gene ambiguous. This CDR3 has 12 residues. The V gene lost 3 bases and the J gene lost 2 bases, with 2 bases spanning the gap. Germline lookup yields CDR1 MGHDK and CDR2 SYGVNS. CDR3 coding DNA: TGTGCCAGCAGTGAGCCCTACAATGAGCAGTTCTTC. Protein product: CASSEPYNEQFF.

This clone was detected a few times. V usage is TRBV4-3 and J usage is TRBJ1-1; 8 bases fit TRBD1. The junction had 6 bases not matched to a gene; V was cut back by 5 bases and J by 1 base. From germline, CDR1 is LGHNA and CDR2 YSLEER. The CDR3 sequence is 15 residues long. The CDR3 DNA sequence: TGCGCCAGCAGCTTAGGGACAGGCACGAACACTGAAGCTTTCTTT. It yields the protein CASSLGTGTNTEAFF.

The count of this clone is one. V usage is TRBV9 and J usage is TRBJ2-1; D not certain. Trimming stripped 4 bases from V and 7 bases from J, with 9 bases between. Looked up from germline, CDR1 is SGDLS and CDR2 is YYNGEE. The CDR3 has 12 residues. This chain's CDR3 is CASSTALNEQFF. The DNA for the CDR3 is TGTGCCAGCAGCACAGCCCTAAATGAGCAGTTCTTC.

The J gene is TRBJ2-1, the V gene TRBV4-1, with TRBD2 matching 11 bases. The CDR3 sequence is 15 residues long. After removal of 3 bases from V and 3 bases from J, the junction contained 1 base not matched to a gene. Germline CDR1 is MGHRA and CDR2 is YSYEKL. The DNA for the CDR3 is TGCGCCAGCAGCCAGGGACTAGCGGACTACAATGAGCAGTTCTTC. Translation gives CASSQGLADYNEQFF.

The rearrangement uses TRBV7-9 and TRBJ2-7; D is unresolved. CDR3 length equals 13 residues. Per germline, CDR1 SEHNR and CDR2 FQNEAQ (reference sequence). With 5 bases removed from V and 2 bases from J, the gap between germline ends came to 10 bases. CDR3 nucleotides: TGTGCCAGCAGCCTCTCCGGAACCTACGAGCAGTACTTC. It codes for CASSLSGTYEQYF.

This clone occurred once. V and J are TRBV10-3 and TRBJ1-4, with TRBD1 matching over 8 bases. Germline CDR1 ENHRY, CDR2 SYGVKD. The CDR3 extends over 13 amino acids. The V segment lost 5 bases and the J segment 5 bases; nucleotides outside the gene matches: 1. The CDR3 reads CAISRQGNEKLFF. The CDR3 coding sequence is TGTGCCATCAGTCGACAGGGGAATGAAAAACTGTTTTTT.

The chain carries TRBV5-5 and TRBJ1-1, with D unresolved. CDR3 size: 14 residues. Germline CDR1 and CDR2: SGHKS and YYEKEE (reference sequence). The V gene lost 9 bases and the J gene lost 7 bases, with 22 bases spanning the gap. The CDR3, as DNA: TGTGCCACCTCGAACCGGTTCCCGGCCCATGAAGCTTTCTTT. Translating it yields CATSNRFPAHEAFF.

This clone was seen once. The chain links TRBV27 to TRBJ1-1, with D hard to call. Germline assignment: CDR1 MNHEY and CDR2 SMNVEV (reference sequence). V was clipped by 0 bases and J by 2 bases, with 7 bases between them. The CDR3 is made up of 14 amino acids. For the CDR3, the DNA is TGTGCCAGCAGTTTATCGCTGATTAACACTGAAGCTTTCTTT. This gives the protein CASSLSLINTEAFF.

J is TRBJ2-2 and V is TRBV9, with D perhaps matching TRBD2 (5 bases). This CDR3 has 15 residues. V lost 4 bases to trimming and J lost 7 bases, with 17 bases between them. Germline V gene lookup returns CDR1 SGDLS and CDR2 YYNGEE. The CDR3 DNA follows: TGTGCCAGCAGCCCGAGACTAAATCTCGGCGGGGAGCTGTTTTTT. It codes for CASSPRLNLGGELFF.

The V call is TRBV19, the J call TRBJ2-7, with 9 bases that match TRBD2. V lost 8 bases to trimming and J lost 5 bases; unmatched junction nucleotides: 16. From germline, CDR1 is LNHDA and CDR2 SQIVND (reference sequence). This CDR3 has 16 residues. The CDR3 protein is CASRPLKAGGTHEQYF. The CDR3 DNA reads as TGTGCCAGTCGCCCCCTTAAAGCGGGAGGCACCCACGAGCAGTACTTC.

This clone was recorded a few times. The rearrangement joins TRBV19 to TRBJ1-5; D might be TRBD1 (5 bases). There are 14 residues in the CDR3. V was clipped by 6 bases and J by 4 bases, with 13 bases between them. The germline V gene encodes CDR1 LNHDA and CDR2 SQIVND (reference sequence). CDR3: CASRGPVNNQPQHF. The CDR3 region has the DNA TGTGCCAGTAGGGGGCCCGTAAATAATCAGCCCCAGCATTTT.

The chain combines TRBV15 with TRBJ2-7, with D hard to call. V gave up 1 base and J gave up 6 bases, with 10 bases separating them. The CDR3 extends over 13 amino acids. Germline CDR1 LNHNV, CDR2 YYDKDF (reference sequence). The CDR3 is CATSRGPLGEQYF. Here the CDR3 DNA reads TGTGCCACCAGCAGAGGCCCTCTCGGCGAGCAGTACTTC. Complete variable domain (other parts from reference TRBV15 and TRBJ2-7): DAMVIQNPRYQVTQFGKPVTLSCSQTLNHNVMYWYQQKSSQAPKLLFHYYDKDFNNEADTPDNFQSRRPNTSFCFLDIRSPGLGDTAMYLCATSRGPLGEQYFGPGTRLTVT.